These 20 T cell receptor beta chains were all obtained from the same sample, sequenced in a study of blood T cells in healthy people across ages. Through a sample-barcoded 5' primer and a J-beta primer mix, a second PCR was run for about 6 to 11 cycles. TCRdb called the 5' RACE reads again in MiXCR, with one record for every CDR3 protein. Of about 1.8 million distinct CDR3 sequences in the sample, approximately 50% were seen once. Sequencing used blood. The source is a woman in her thirties or forties in good health.

The chain uses TRBV19 and TRBJ1-5, with 8 bases aligning to TRBD1. V lost 5 bases and J lost 0; bases outside the gene matches: 9. This CDR3 is built from 17 residues. Germline loops: CDR1 LNHDA, CDR2 SQIVND (reference sequence). The CDR3 protein is CASSDSGTGLSNQPQHF. CDR3 nucleotides: TGTGCCAGTAGTGATTCGGGGACAGGACTTAGCAATCAGCCCCAGCATTTT.

With respect to this clonotype: A junction boundary mismatches the germline segment, possibly from a read error. The V gene is TRBV5-1, the J gene TRBJ2-5; TRBD2 is a possible D gene (6 bases). CDR1 is SGHRS and CDR2 is YFSETQ in the germline V gene. The CDR3 is 14 amino acids. CDR3 in DNA: TGCGCCAACAGCTTGGGCGGGGTCGGGGAGACCCAGTACTTC. Translated, it gives CANSLGGVGETQYF.

The rearrangement uses TRBV5-6 and TRBJ2-7; D is possibly TRBD2 (5 bases). The tail of the sequence fits TRBJ2-5 better, so the J call may be wrong. This CDR3 has 16 amino acids. CDR1 SGHDT and CDR2 YYEEEE come from the germline V gene. CDR3 nucleotides: TGTGCCAGCAGCGCCAGACTACAACCCCCCAGGGAGACCCAGTACTTC. It translates to CASSARLQPPRETQYF.

This sequence joins TRBV5-1 and TRBJ1-2; no firm D call. CDR1 is SGHRS, CDR2 YFSETQ, per germline. V was cut by 8 bases and J by 0 bases, with 17 bases left in between. The CDR3 consists of 15 residues. The CDR3 DNA sequence: TGCGCCAGTTCCCCCCGCGGAGCTCCTAACTATGGCTACACCTTC. Translating gives CASSPRGAPNYGYTF.

A few counts support this clonotype. V is TRBV7-6 and J is TRBJ2-7; TRBD1 matches 10 bases. This CDR3 comprises 13 residues. Germline CDR1 is SGHVS and CDR2 is FNYEAQ. After removal of 0 bases from V and 9 bases from J, the junction contained 2 bases not matched to a gene. The CDR3 is CASSLAWDRGQYF. The DNA of the CDR3 is TGTGCCAGCAGCTTAGCGTGGGACAGGGGGCAGTACTTC.

This clonotype was detected only once. The CDR3 DNA follows: TGTGCCAGCAGTTTACCAACGGGGCTCAGTAGCTACACCTTC. Protein product: CASSLPTGLSSYTF. The chain has TRBV28 and TRBJ1-2; D is perhaps TRBD1 (5 bases). V was shortened by 2 bases and J by 9 bases, with 16 bases between the two germline ends. The CDR3 has 14 residues. Germline V gene sequence: CDR1 MDHEN, CDR2 SYDVKM.

This chain joins TRBV3-1 and TRBJ1-6, with D possibly being TRBD1 (5 bases). CDR1 is LGHDT, CDR2 YNNKEL, per germline (reference sequence). The CDR3 is made up of 16 amino acids. The V end was cut by 4 bases, the J end by 8 bases, with 18 bases between. The CDR3 is CASSPHGQGRDSPLHF. DNA for the CDR3: TGTGCCAGCAGCCCCCATGGCCAGGGACGAGATTCACCCCTCCACTTT.

The V call is TRBV29-1, the J call TRBJ2-1; TRBD1 aligns across 8 bases. CDR3 size: 13 residues. The germline V gene has CDR1 SQVTM and CDR2 ANQGSEA. Unmatched junction bases numbered 7, after V lost 3 bases and J lost 9 bases. The CDR3 DNA reads as TGCAGCGTTGACCAGGGGGCTCCCTCTGAGCAGTTCTTC. It specifies CSVDQGAPSEQFF.

The rearrangement joins TRBV20-1 to TRBJ1-6, with TRBD1 matching over 9 bases. Germline-derived CDR1 and CDR2 are DFQATT and SNEGSKA (reference sequence). This CDR3 contains 17 residues. V shed 0 bases and J 9 bases; nucleotides not matched to a gene: 12. The CDR3: CSARDLGTGSLRSPLHF. CDR3 coding DNA: TGCAGTGCTAGAGATTTGGGGACAGGGAGCCTTCGTTCACCCCTCCACTTT.

The chain recombines TRBV20-1 with TRBJ1-2; D possibly corresponds to TRBD1 (6 bases). The germline V gene has CDR1 DFQATT and CDR2 SNEGSKA (reference sequence). V was clipped by 6 bases and J by 0 bases, with 14 bases between them. This CDR3 spans 14 amino acids. The CDR3 DNA reads as TGCAGTGCCCCGGGACAAGCAACTAACTATGGCTACACCTTC. It yields the protein CSAPGQATNYGYTF.

The J gene is TRBJ2-1, the V gene TRBV27; 8 nucleotides match TRBD2. Germline V lookup: CDR1 MNHEY, CDR2 SMNVEV (reference sequence). The trim removed 4 bases at V and 2 bases at J, leaving 7 bases unmatched. The CDR3 length is 16 residues. The CDR3 region is CASSSPIGGAYNEQFF. CDR3 nucleotide sequence: TGTGCCAGCAGTTCCCCTATCGGGGGGGCCTACAATGAGCAGTTCTTC.

To note about this clonotype: Relative to the germline gene, one junction end is altered; a read error may explain this. The chain is built from TRBV10-3 and TRBJ2-6, with 7 bases aligning to TRBD2. CDR1 and CDR2 (germline): ENHRY, SYGVKD. The length of the CDR3 is 19 residues. The CDR3 is CAIHSGGGETASGTNVLTF. The DNA of the CDR3 is TGTGCCATCCACTCGGGAGGCGGAGAGACAGCCTCTGGGACCAACGTCCTGACTTTC.

This clonotype occurred a few times. The chain carries TRBV5-1 and TRBJ2-1; weak D call: TRBD2 (5 bases). The CDR3 has 14 amino acids. Trimming took off 3 bases at V and 5 bases at J, with 12 bases between the two ends. The germline CDR1 and CDR2 sequences are SGHRS and YFSETQ. CDR3: CASSWSRRDNEQFF. The CDR3 DNA reads TGCGCCAGCAGCTGGAGTCGGCGGGACAATGAGCAGTTCTTC. The whole variable domain, filled in from reference TRBV5-1 and TRBJ2-1, reads KAGVTQTPRYLIKTRGQQVTLSCSPISGHRSVSWYQQTPGQGLQFLFEYFSETQRNKGNFPGRFSGRQFSNSRSEMNVSTLELGDSALYLCASSWSRRDNEQFFGPGTRLTVL.

The rearrangement joins TRBV4-1 to TRBJ2-1, with TRBD2 matching 9 bases. The germline V gene encodes CDR1 MGHRA and CDR2 YSYEKL. The CDR3 consists of 15 residues. Losses at the gene ends were 5 bases for V and 2 bases for J; bases not matched to a gene: 4. CDR3 loop: CASSIERGAYNEQFF. The CDR3 nucleotides read TGCGCCAGCAGCATCGAGCGGGGGGCCTACAATGAGCAGTTCTTC.

This chain links TRBV28 with TRBJ2-7; 10 nucleotides line up with TRBD1. The end of the DNA aligns better with TRBJ2-5, so the J call may be wrong. The CDR3 contains 16 residues. Germline V lookup: CDR1 MDHEN, CDR2 SYDVKM. Here the CDR3 DNA reads TGTGCCAGCAGTTTACCGGAGACAGGGGGCGAAGAGACCCAGTACTTC. This translates into CASSLPETGGEETQYF.

The chain is built from TRBV7-9 and TRBJ1-2; TRBD1 agrees at 9 bases. Germline values: CDR1 SEHNR, CDR2 FQNEAQ (reference sequence). The CDR3 is 18 residues long. Germline trimming cut 2 bases from V and 2 bases from J; bases unmatched to any gene: 12. As DNA, the CDR3 is TGTGCCAGCAGCTTACGCTGGACAGGGGCCTACGGAAACTATGGCTACACCTTC. Translation gives CASSLRWTGAYGNYGYTF.

This chain joins TRBV6-5 and TRBJ2-3; D might be TRBD1 (6 bases). Germline V gene sequence: CDR1 MNHEY, CDR2 SVGAGI. V was trimmed by 2 bases and J by 2 bases, leaving 20 bases between them. This CDR3 comprises 18 residues. The CDR3 loop reads CASSYNGKLNRVTDTQYF. In DNA, the CDR3 is TGTGCCAGCAGTTACAATGGAAAGTTGAACAGGGTCACAGATACGCAGTATTTT.

The rearrangement uses TRBV5-6 and TRBJ2-6, with D maybe TRBD1 (7 bases). The germline gives CDR1 SGHDT, CDR2 YYEEEE. Trimming took off 6 bases at V and 1 base at J, with 11 bases between the two ends. The CDR3 runs 15 residues. CDR3 coding DNA: TGTGCCAGCAACAGGGGAGGATCTGGGGCCAACGTCCTGACTTTC. Its protein is CASNRGGSGANVLTF.

To note about this clonotype: The junction and the germline gene differ at one end; a read error may be behind it. This sequence joins TRBV29-1 and TRBJ2-5, with 8 bases matching TRBD2. The CDR3 spans 14 residues. CDR1 SQVTM and CDR2 ANQGSEA come from the germline V gene. The CDR3 loop reads CSVEKLAEEETRYF. The DNA of the CDR3 is TGCAGCGTTGAGAAACTAGCGGAGGAAGAGACCCGGTACTTC.

The chain couples TRBV7-2 to TRBJ2-3; TRBD2 might be the D (6 bases). V shed 6 bases and J shed 5 bases, with 15 bases lying between them. The CDR3 has 14 amino acids. Germline values: CDR1 SGHTA, CDR2 FQGNSA. The CDR3 bases are TGTGCCAGCAGGCTCGGGGGTTCCCTAGATACGCAGTATTTT. The encoded protein is CASRLGGSLDTQYF.